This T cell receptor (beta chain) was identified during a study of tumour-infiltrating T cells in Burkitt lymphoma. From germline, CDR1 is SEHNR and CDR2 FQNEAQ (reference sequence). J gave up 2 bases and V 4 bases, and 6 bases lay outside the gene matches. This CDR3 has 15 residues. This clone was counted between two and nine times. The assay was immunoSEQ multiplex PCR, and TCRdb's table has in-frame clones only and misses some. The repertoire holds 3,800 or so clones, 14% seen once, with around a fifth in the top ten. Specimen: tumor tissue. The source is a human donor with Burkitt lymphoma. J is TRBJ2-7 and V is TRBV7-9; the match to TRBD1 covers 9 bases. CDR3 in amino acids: CASSSVRDRAYEQYF. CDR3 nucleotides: TGTGCCAGCAGCTCCGTCCGGGACAGGGCCTACGAGCAGTACTTC.